These 13 T cell receptor beta chains were all obtained from the same sample, sequenced in a study of control samples from healthy donors and cancer patients. Clones were sequenced by immunoSEQ multiplex PCR, and TCRdb holds only the in-frame ones, with some missing. Of 60,000 to 95,000 clones in the sample, approximately 84% are singletons; the top ten hold about 15%. The specimen was blood. These receptors were obtained from a middle-aged man in good health.

This clone occurred once. The J gene is TRBJ2-1, the V gene TRBV7-2, with TRBD2 matching over 9 bases. The germline CDR1 and CDR2 sequences are SGHTA and FQGNSA. The CDR3 is made up of 17 amino acids. The V segment lost 5 bases and the J segment 2 bases; nucleotides outside the gene matches: 10. The chain's CDR3 is CASSPRAASGAYNEQFF. In DNA form, the CDR3 reads TGTGCCAGCAGCCCCAGAGCGGCTAGCGGGGCCTACAATGAGCAGTTCTTC.

This chain connects TRBV30 to TRBJ2-3; 12 bases fit TRBD2. The length of the CDR3 is 18 residues. Germline V gene lookup returns CDR1 GTSNPN and CDR2 SVGIG (reference sequence). Trimming at V came to 4 bases and at J to 5 bases, leaving 16 bases not matched to a gene. The CDR3: CAWKDVVRLAGVRDTQYF. CDR3 DNA: TGTGCCTGGAAGGATGTGGTGAGACTAGCGGGAGTTAGAGATACGCAGTATTTT.

The rearrangement uses TRBV5-1 and TRBJ2-1; 13 bases agree with TRBD2. The CDR3 is 17 residues long. Germline CDR1 and CDR2: SGHRS and YFSETQ. Germline trimming cut 1 base from V and 6 bases from J; bases unmatched to any gene: 7. CDR3 in amino acids: CASSLLTSGRAGNEQFF. CDR3 nucleotide sequence: TGCGCCAGCAGCTTGCTAACTAGCGGGAGGGCTGGCAATGAGCAGTTCTTC.

The rearrangement joins TRBV6-5 to TRBJ1-5; TRBD1 agrees at 9 bases. J gave up 4 bases and V 6 bases, and 4 bases lay outside the gene matches. CDR3 length: 14 residues. Germline assignment: CDR1 MNHEY and CDR2 SVGAGI. This CDR3 is CASRRDRDNQPQHF. CDR3 sequence (DNA): TGTGCCAGCAGACGGGACAGGGATAATCAGCCCCAGCATTTT.

The chain employs TRBV18 and TRBJ2-3; TRBD2 matches 13 bases. V lost 0 bases and J lost 2; bases outside the gene matches: 14. The CDR3 runs to 21 residues. From germline, CDR1 is KGHSH and CDR2 LQKENI. In DNA, the CDR3 is TGTGCCAGCTCACCACCGCCCAGGGTGGAGACTAGCGGGAGGATCACAGATACGCAGTATTTT. Its translation: CASSPPPRVETSGRITDTQYF.

The CDR3 protein is CSASRQGKTEAFF. The CDR3 nucleotides read TGCAGTGCTAGTCGACAGGGGAAGACTGAAGCTTTCTTT. The chain joins TRBV20-1 to TRBJ1-1; 8 nucleotides match TRBD1. CDR3 length: 13 residues. CDR1 is DFQATT and CDR2 is SNEGSKA in the germline V gene (reference sequence). The V segment lost 3 bases and the J segment 5 bases; nucleotides outside the gene matches: 5.

This sequence joins TRBV6-2 or TRBV6-3 and TRBJ1-1; a possible D gene is TRBD1 (5 bases). The germline gives CDR1 MNHEY, CDR2 SVGEGT. Trimming took off 5 bases at V and 6 bases at J, with 16 bases between the two ends. The CDR3 sequence is 14 residues long. As DNA, the CDR3 is TGTGCCAGCAGTACGGACATTCGTTTCGCTGAAGCTTTCTTT. Translation gives CASSTDIRFAEAFF.

The chain is built from TRBV7-9 and TRBJ1-1; D is unresolved. Germline V CDR1 and CDR2: SEHNR, FQNEAQ (reference sequence). Trimming took off 1 base at V and 3 bases at J, with 9 bases between the two ends. This CDR3 has 14 residues. In DNA form, the CDR3 reads TGTGCCAGCAGCTTAGGGGCCAGATACACTGAAGCTTTCTTT. It codes for CASSLGARYTEAFF.

The rearrangement links TRBV11-3 to TRBJ2-2; D remains unclear. CDR3 length: 13 residues. The V end lost 1 base, the J end lost 4 bases, and 4 bases lay between the germline ends. The germline V gene encodes CDR1 SGHNT and CDR2 YENEEA. The CDR3 sequence: CASSLASTGELFF. The CDR3 coding sequence is TGTGCCAGCAGCTTAGCTAGCACCGGGGAGCTGTTTTTT.

This clone was seen a few times. The V call is TRBV28, the J call TRBJ2-7; maybe TRBD2 (5 bases). The V and J ends lost 1 base and 0 bases respectively, with 7 bases between them. CDR3 size: 14 residues. CDR1 MDHEN and CDR2 SYDVKM come from the germline V gene. Written as DNA, the CDR3 is TGTGCCAGCAGTTTATCGGGGAGCTCCTACGAGCAGTACTTC. Protein: CASSLSGSSYEQYF. Variable domain in full (rest from reference TRBV28 and TRBJ2-7): DVKVTQSSRYLVKRTGEKVFLECVQDMDHENMFWYRQDPGLGLRLIYFSYDVKMKEKGDIPEGYSVSREKKERFSLILESASTNQTSMYLCASSLSGSSYEQYFGPGTRLTVT.

The V call is TRBV5-4, the J call TRBJ1-1; possible D gene TRBD1, 6 bases. The CDR3 has 14 residues. CDR1 SGHNT and CDR2 YYREEE come from the germline V gene (reference sequence). V shed 3 bases and J shed 4 bases, with 13 bases lying between them. Here the CDR3 reads CASSSGLGATEAFF. As DNA, the CDR3 is TGTGCCAGCAGCTCAGGGTTGGGGGCCACTGAAGCTTTCTTT. Based on the CDR3 plus reference TRBV5-4 and TRBJ1-1, the full variable domain is ETGVTQSPTHLIKTRGQQVTLRCSSQSGHNTVSWYQQALGQGPQFIFQYYREEENGRGNFPPRFSGLQFPNYSSELNVNALELDDSALYLCASSSGLGATEAFFGQGTRLTVV.

The chain has TRBV5-1 and TRBJ1-2; D is perhaps TRBD1 (5 bases). The CDR3 loop spans 14 amino acids. Trimming stripped 0 bases from V and 3 bases from J, with 9 bases between. The germline gives CDR1 SGHRS, CDR2 YFSETQ. The DNA of the CDR3 is TGCGCCAGCAGCTTGGGACAGCTGGACTATGGCTACACCTTC. Protein: CASSLGQLDYGYTF. The whole variable domain, filled in from reference TRBV5-1 and TRBJ1-2, reads KAGVTQTPRYLIKTRGQQVTLSCSPISGHRSVSWYQQTPGQGLQFLFEYFSETQRNKGNFPGRFSGRQFSNSRSEMNVSTLELGDSALYLCASSLGQLDYGYTFGSGTRLTVV.

The chain joins TRBV24-1 to TRBJ2-1; 9 bases fit TRBD2. Germline V gene sequence: CDR1 KGHDR, CDR2 SFDVKD. The ends lost 3 bases at V and 4 bases at J; junction bases unmatched: 6. This CDR3 has 16 residues. CDR3 nucleotide sequence: TGTGCCACCAGTGATCGGACTAGCGCAGGGTACAATGAGCAGTTCTTC. Translating it yields CATSDRTSAGYNEQFF.